This T cell receptor (beta chain) comes out of a study of vaccination and CD4 T cells after COVID-19 (dated by TCRdb to 2022 to 2024). For the wider study: The convalescent cohort comprised six males and four females, including two Hispanic individuals, seven Caucasians, two Asians and one multiracial person. Post-COVID blood samples from convalescent patients were collected a median of roughly 100 days after diagnosis, with a range of 35 to 161 days. Post-vaccine blood samples were collected a median of approximately 72 days after the second vaccine dose, ranging from about 13 to 250 days. Memory CD4+ T cell crossreactivity between SARS-CoV-2 and common cold coronavirus spike proteins was assessed at the TCR clonotype level in an earlier paper using these donors. For stimulating the cultures, overlapping spike peptide pools were used, derived from SARS-CoV-2 as well as from the common cold coronaviruses HCoV-NL63, HCoV-OC43 and HCoV-229E. In around nine COVID-19 convalescent patients and a few infection-naive healthy vaccine recipients, the spike-specific CD4+ TCR repertoire before mRNA vaccination was compared with the repertoire after mRNA vaccination. Participants received two doses of either the Pfizer-BioNTech BNT162b2 vaccine (n=8) or the Moderna mRNA-1273 vaccine (n=2). Control cultures received a CEFX viral epitope pool as the positive control, an HIV-1 Nef peptide pool as the negative control, or no peptide.

The CDR3 spans 18 residues, from the cysteine through the phenylalanine. The DNA shown is the 54-base CDR3, in frame from base 1. The junction shows trimming of 0 bases on V and 1 base on J, and the gene matches do not reach 6 bases of it. This specimen's treatment or condition label, interpreted: approximately 10-day PBMC culture with coronavirus spike peptide pools or control peptides (ViraFEST assay). CD4+ T cells from unexposed donors were collected before the COVID-19 pandemic (2011-2018). To expand antigen-specific T cells with peptide pools and then pick out the expanded clonotypes through TCR sequencing, the study relied on the ViraFEST assay. PBMCs were cultured at approximately 2 million per well in IMDM supplemented with 5% human AB serum and approximately 10 IU/ml IL-2, with 9.5 to 10 ug/ml peptide pools added. Half of the culture medium was replaced with fresh IL-2-containing medium on days 3 and 7. CD4+ T cells were isolated after roughly 10 days of culture through negative selection using the EasySep CD4+ T cell isolation kit. As cell number allowed, CD4+ T cells from unexposed donors were tested for reactivity to SARS-CoV-2 S and N and to four common cold coronavirus spike pools. Ficoll-Paque Plus gradient centrifugation was used to isolate PBMCs from whole blood, and the isolated PBMCs were then either used fresh or cryopreserved at -140C. Triplicate wells were generally used for each culture condition. Leukapheresis product for the unexposed donors was bought commercially.

The protocol used for the library was PCR. DNA from cultured CD4+ T cells was subjected to TCR sequencing with the Oncomine TCR Beta short-read assay at the Johns Hopkins FTIC core. The QIAamp micro DNA kit was used to extract genomic DNA from the cultured CD4+ T cells. Oncomine TCR Beta libraries from cultured CD4+ T cells were pooled using unique dual indexes and sequenced on an Illumina iSeq 100. In the original analysis: Non-productive sequences were removed, and CDR3s that did not start with C, did not end with F or W, or were shorter than 7 amino acids were discarded. The MANAFEST web application identified antigen-specific clonotypes by comparing peptide-stimulated wells against reference wells and other culture wells. An FDR below 0.05, an odds ratio above 5, and a productive frequency above 0.1% in at least two of three replicate wells were required for clones to be considered positive. A clonotype was classed as cross-reactive if the clonotype showed significant expansion both in SARS-CoV-2 spike wells and in at least one common cold coronavirus spike condition. CDR3 homology was assessed with Levenshtein distances (stringdist) and unrooted phylogenetic trees (ape) in R version 3.6.1. TCRdb handled the public reads itself, with Q25 trimming in fastp and clone calling in MiXCR, and kept productive beta chains. Each CDR3 protein appears once, grouped with its most common genes and DNA. These V and J calls originate from TCRdb's pipeline instead of the authors' own analysis. The table for this sample lists more than 5,500 distinct CDR3 sequences; about 29% of them were counted only once. The top ten hold about 33% of the sample.

Concerning this clonotype: Its recognized antigen is unknown. It has no much larger one-base neighbor in the sample; base qualities were not kept.

The research as a whole found: Only a relatively small number of convalescent patients were included in the study, and early timepoints following natural infection were not analyzed. Among the post-vaccine SARS-CoV-2-reactive clones in convalescent patients, a median approximately 90% showed up only after vaccination, which suggests vaccine-specific priming. Of the vaccine-specific clones found in convalescent patients, nearly all (304 of 307) were mono-reactive for SARS-CoV-2 spike instead of being cross-reactive with common cold coronaviruses. The median count of SARS-CoV-2-reactive clonotypes went up from roughly 21 after infection to some 38 after vaccination, although the change was not significant.

The sequence was obtained from a human donor in good health. The chain employs TRBV5-3 and TRBJ2-6, with 8 bases in between that match TRBD2. TRBV5-3 is noted as an ORF with a role that remains uncertain. Sequencing was done on a sample of CD4+ T cells from blood, cultured in vitro. The sequence in DNA is TGTGCCAGAAGCTTGGGCTTAGCGGGACCGTCTGGGGCCAACGTCCTGACTTTC. Protein translation: CARSLGLAGPSGANVLTF.